The 20 T cell receptor beta chains below all came from one sample that was sequenced in a study of response to subunit inactivated influenza vaccine. Each CDR3 protein is one row after TCRdb ran MiXCR on the RT-PCR reads. Of about 650,000 distinct CDR3 sequences listed, 15% to 19% are singletons. The sequencing used PBMCs from blood, collected approximately 13 days after vaccination. These receptors came from a man aged 45-65 years who received an inactivated influenza vaccine.

J is TRBJ1-2 and V is TRBV7-9, with D perhaps TRBD1 (6 bases). CDR1 is SEHNR, CDR2 FQNEAQ, per germline (reference sequence). CDR3 size: 14 residues. Trimming removed 0 bases at V and 6 bases at J, with 11 bases between. The CDR3, as DNA: TGTGCCAGCAGCTTAGCTATTACAGGGAATGGCTACACCTTC. This translates into CASSLAITGNGYTF.

The V and J genes are TRBV6-2 or TRBV6-3 and TRBJ2-7; the D gene is possibly TRBD2 (5 bases). Germline CDR1 is MNHEY and CDR2 is SVGEGT. V was cut by 6 bases and J by 7 bases, with 16 bases left in between. The CDR3 runs 13 residues. CDR3 loop: CASSPGPTGEQYF. CDR3 in DNA: TGTGCCAGCAGCCCCGGGCCCACGGGGGAGCAGTACTTC.

This clonotype has only a few counts. V is TRBV12-3 or TRBV12-4 and J is TRBJ2-2; 7 bases are a match to TRBD2. V was pared by 7 bases and J by 4 bases, with 6 bases of the junction left unmatched. This CDR3 is built from 14 residues. The CDR3 sequence: CASTIGTTTGELFF. In DNA, the CDR3 is TGTGCCAGCACCATTGGGACTACCACCGGGGAGCTGTTTTTT.

This rearrangement joins TRBV6-1 to TRBJ2-1, with unresolved D. The CDR3 has 13 residues. V lost 10 bases and J 0 bases, leaving 10 bases between the germline ends. CDR1 and CDR2 from the germline V gene are MNHNS and SASEGT. This CDR3 reads CATRPRSYNEQFF. CDR3 bases: TGTGCCACCCGTCCCCGCTCCTACAATGAGCAGTTCTTC.

The J gene is TRBJ2-1, the V gene TRBV14; 8 bases are shared with TRBD2. The ends lost 4 bases at V and 5 bases at J; junction bases unmatched: 10. The CDR3 has 16 residues. Germline V gives CDR1 SGHDN, CDR2 FVKESK. In nucleotides, the CDR3 is TGTGCCAGCAGCCGGATAGGTAGCGGGGTTAACAATGAGCAGTTCTTC. Its translation: CASSRIGSGVNNEQFF.

The chain links TRBV29-1 to TRBJ2-1; 8 nucleotides line up with TRBD2. Germline CDR1 reads SQVTM; CDR2 reads ANQGSEA. CDR3 size: 21 residues. The ends lost 0 bases at V and 4 bases at J; junction bases unmatched: 23. CDR3 sequence (DNA): TGCAGCGTTGAAGATGCAATCGGGGTGTTGGGTTCTAGCGGGCCTTACAATGAGCAGTTCTTC. Encoded protein: CSVEDAIGVLGSSGPYNEQFF.

CDR3 loop: CASRRITGTGELFF. The CDR3 coding sequence is TGTGCCAGCCGTAGGATAACGGGCACCGGGGAGCTGTTTTTT. The rearrangement uses TRBV11-2 and TRBJ2-2; D gene unclear. The CDR3 extends over 14 amino acids. Trimming took 8 bases from V and 4 from J, leaving 14 bases between them. Germline V lookup: CDR1 SGHAT, CDR2 FQNNGV.

This clonotype was counted a single time. The J gene is TRBJ1-3, the V gene TRBV4-3; D ambiguous. Germline V gene data show CDR1 as LGHNA and CDR2 as YSLEER. This CDR3 contains 15 residues. V lost 1 base and J 0 bases, leaving 7 bases between the germline ends. This CDR3 is CASSQGHHSGNTIYF. DNA for the CDR3: TGCGCCAGCAGCCAAGGGCACCACTCTGGAAACACCATATATTTT.

The chain recombines TRBV7-9 with TRBJ2-7; TRBD1 is a possible D gene (6 bases). There are 14 residues in the CDR3. Germline values: CDR1 SEHNR, CDR2 FQNEAQ (reference sequence). V was shortened by 7 bases and J by 2 bases, with 15 bases between the two germline ends. The CDR3 nucleotides read TGTGCCAGCACCCAAGGGGGTAGCGCCTACGAGCAGTACTTC. This sequence encodes CASTQGGSAYEQYF.

This clonotype was counted between two and nine times. The rearrangement uses TRBV20-1 and TRBJ2-3; TRBD2 agrees at 12 bases. Germline V lookup: CDR1 DFQATT, CDR2 SNEGSKA (reference sequence). V was pared by 2 bases and J by 0 bases, with 3 bases of the junction left unmatched. The length of the CDR3 is 16 residues. The CDR3 spells CSARFGTSGSTDTQYF. The CDR3 DNA reads TGCAGTGCTAGATTTGGGACTAGCGGGAGCACAGATACGCAGTATTTT.

The chain recombines TRBV5-1 with TRBJ2-3; 9 nucleotides line up with TRBD1. The CDR3 has 16 residues. CDR1 is SGHRS, CDR2 YFSETQ, per germline. With 4 bases clipped from V and 2 bases from J, the junction kept 8 bases outside the gene matches. The CDR3 DNA follows: TGCGCCAGCAGCGCGGGACAGGGAGCAGCCACAGATACGCAGTATTTT. Protein sequence: CASSAGQGAATDTQYF.

The J gene is TRBJ2-3, the V gene TRBV20-1, with no clear D. The CDR3 consists of 13 residues. V lost 1 base, J lost 4 bases, and 9 bases lay in between. Germline assignment: CDR1 DFQATT and CDR2 SNEGSKA (reference sequence). CDR3 nucleotide sequence: TGCAGTGCTAGAGCCGGAGATGCAGATACGCAGTATTTT. It yields the protein CSARAGDADTQYF.

This CDR3 is CASSYKTGPSSYNEQFF. The CDR3 region has the DNA TGTGCCAGCAGCTACAAGACAGGACCCAGCTCCTACAATGAGCAGTTCTTC. This chain uses TRBV7-2 with TRBJ2-1, with D tentatively TRBD1 (6 bases). V gave up 4 bases and J gave up 0 bases, with 16 bases separating them. In germline, CDR1 is SGHTA, CDR2 FQGNSA. CDR3 length equals 17 residues. The variable domain in full, with the rest retrieved from reference TRBV7-2 and TRBJ2-1, is GAGVSQSPSNKVTEKGKDVELRCDPISGHTALYWYRQSLGQGLEFLIYFQGNSAPDKSGLPSDRFSAERTGGSVSTLTIQRTQQEDSAVYLCASSYKTGPSSYNEQFFGPGTRLTVL.

The chain has TRBV5-1 and TRBJ1-4, with D possibly being TRBD1 (5 bases). This CDR3 has 15 residues. Trimming took 4 bases from V and 0 from J, leaving 10 bases between them. Germline V CDR1 and CDR2: SGHRS, YFSETQ. CDR3 coding DNA: TGCGCCAGCAGCAAGACAGCAGCAACTAATGAAAAACTGTTTTTT. It yields the protein CASSKTAATNEKLFF.

This clonotype was counted a few times. V usage is TRBV5-1 and J usage is TRBJ1-6; 8 bases fit TRBD1. V gave up 3 bases and J gave up 5 bases; unmatched junction bases: 4. Germline loops: CDR1 SGHRS, CDR2 YFSETQ. The CDR3 spans 15 residues. This CDR3 is CASSWTGIDNSPLHF. The CDR3 DNA follows: TGCGCCAGCAGCTGGACAGGGATTGATAATTCACCCCTCCACTTT.

The rearrangement joins TRBV4-3 to TRBJ2-5, with 7 positions matching TRBD1. The CDR3 runs to 18 residues. With V trimmed by 1 base and J by 5 bases, 16 bases remained unmatched. CDR1 LGHNA and CDR2 YSLEER come from the germline V gene. CDR3 sequence reads: CASSQGSMRQGQEETQYF. The DNA of the CDR3 is TGCGCCAGCAGCCAAGGGTCTATGCGACAGGGTCAGGAGGAGACCCAGTACTTC.

This clonotype was detected only a few times. This chain joins TRBV2 and TRBJ1-5; 7 bases map to TRBD1. This CDR3 has 16 residues. CDR1 is SNHLY, CDR2 FYNNEI, per germline. The V and J ends lost 6 bases and 3 bases, in that order; junction bases with no gene match: 11. The CDR3 spells CASSSSGGGFNQPQHF. The CDR3 coding sequence is TGTGCCAGCAGCTCCTCGGGAGGGGGCTTCAATCAGCCCCAGCATTTT.

This clonotype was seen only once. This chain uses TRBV7-6 with TRBJ1-6; D perhaps matches TRBD1 (5 bases). CDR1 is SGHVS, CDR2 FNYEAQ, per germline. The V end was cut by 5 bases, the J end by 8 bases, with 10 bases between. The CDR3 runs 13 residues. CDR3 nucleotides: TGTGCCAGCAGCCTGATAGGGGATTCACCCCTCCACTTT. It codes for CASSLIGDSPLHF.

The chain combines TRBV2 with TRBJ2-7, with D hard to call. The CDR3 is 13 amino acids. CDR1 and CDR2 from the germline V gene are SNHLY and FYNNEI. Trimming took off 7 bases at V and 0 bases at J, with 10 bases between the two ends. In DNA form, the CDR3 reads TGTGCCAGCATTCCGGGCCACTCCTACGAGCAGTACTTC. Its translation is CASIPGHSYEQYF.

This clonotype was found many times. This chain links TRBV5-1 with TRBJ2-1, with 7 bases matching TRBD2. In germline, CDR1 is SGHRS, CDR2 YFSETQ. There are 14 residues in the CDR3. V lost 1 base, J lost 7 bases, and 5 bases stayed unmatched. The CDR3 region has the DNA TGCGCCAGCAGCTTGTATTGGGGGGGGAATGAGCAGTTCTTC. Its translation is CASSLYWGGNEQFF. The full variable domain, completed using reference TRBV5-1 and TRBJ2-1, is KAGVTQTPRYLIKTRGQQVTLSCSPISGHRSVSWYQQTPGQGLQFLFEYFSETQRNKGNFPGRFSGRQFSNSRSEMNVSTLELGDSALYLCASSLYWGGNEQFFGPGTRLTVL.